Each of the 25 T cell receptor beta chains below was sequenced from the same sample in a study of blood T cells in healthy people across ages. Primed by a sample-barcoded 5' primer and a J-beta primer mix, a second PCR proceeded for about 6 to 12 cycles. Via MiXCR, TCRdb re-called the 5' RACE reads, giving one row per CDR3 protein. The sample shows about a million distinct CDR3 sequences, roughly 50% of them seen only once. The sequenced material came from blood. Source of these receptors: a woman aged 55-75 years in good health.

This sequence joins TRBV6-6 and TRBJ2-1; D is undetermined. V was clipped by 0 bases and J by 3 bases, with 6 bases between them. The CDR3 sequence is 14 residues long. Germline values: CDR1 MNHNY, CDR2 SVGAGI (reference sequence). The CDR3 nucleotides are TGTGCCAGCAGTTACTCAGCCAACTACAATGAGCAGTTCTTC. Translated, it gives CASSYSANYNEQFF.

The rearrangement links TRBV20-1 to TRBJ2-4; 12 bases line up with TRBD2. This CDR3 comprises 15 residues. The V gene end was trimmed by 2 bases and the J gene end by 7 bases; junction bases not matched to a gene: 6. The germline gives CDR1 DFQATT, CDR2 SNEGSKA (reference sequence). The CDR3 DNA follows: TGCAGTGCTAGATCCCCCGGGACTAGCGGGAACATTCAGTACTTC. This sequence encodes CSARSPGTSGNIQYF.

This clonotype was observed a few times. V usage is TRBV4-1 and J usage is TRBJ2-1; D unresolved. V shed 4 bases and J shed 8 bases, with 9 bases lying between them. Germline assignment: CDR1 MGHRA and CDR2 YSYEKL. This CDR3 comprises 12 residues. CDR3 amino acids: CASSRGIHEQFF. The CDR3 bases are TGCGCCAGCAGCCGGGGAATCCATGAGCAGTTCTTC.

V gene TRBV29-1 combines with J gene TRBJ2-3, with D possibly TRBD2 on 6 matching bases. CDR3 size: 16 residues. V lost 8 bases and J lost 0, with 21 bases in between. Germline V lookup: CDR1 SQVTM, CDR2 ANQGSEA. Written as DNA, the CDR3 is TGCAGCTCCCGGAGGGGTGGGCCGACTAGCACAGATACGCAGTATTTT. It yields the protein CSSRRGGPTSTDTQYF.

This clonotype was observed a single time. V usage is TRBV12-3 or TRBV12-4 and J usage is TRBJ1-4; D is possibly TRBD1 (5 bases). The CDR3 runs 14 residues. Trimming shortened V by 3 bases and J by 14 bases, and 19 bases separated the two germline ends. CDR3 DNA: TGTGCCAGCAGTTTTAGAGGGGCCACGGGGTTTCTGTTTTTT. Its translation is CASSFRGATGFLFF.

This clonotype occurred many times. The chain carries TRBV4-1 and TRBJ2-7; D remains unclear. The V gene lost 1 base and the J gene lost 4 bases, with 8 bases spanning the gap. CDR1 MGHRA and CDR2 YSYEKL come from the germline V gene. The CDR3 is 13 residues long. As DNA, the CDR3 is TGCGCCAGCAGCCAAGGCCCAACTTACGAGCAGTACTTC. Protein sequence: CASSQGPTYEQYF.

This clonotype was seen a handful of times. The chain is built from TRBV27 and TRBJ1-6; D perhaps matches TRBD1 (6 bases). This CDR3 is built from 16 residues. Germline lookup yields CDR1 MNHEY and CDR2 SMNVEV (reference sequence). The V and J ends lost 6 bases and 6 bases respectively, with 18 bases between them. The CDR3 region is CASRTGLRGFNSPLHF. The CDR3 region has the DNA TGTGCCAGCAGAACAGGGCTCAGGGGATTTAATTCACCCCTCCACTTT.

The CDR3: CASSLAMADTQYF. CDR3 nucleotide sequence: TGTGCCAGCAGCCTTGCTATGGCAGATACGCAGTATTTT. This chain links TRBV3-1 with TRBJ2-3; D ambiguous. In germline, CDR1 is LGHDT, CDR2 YNNKEL (reference sequence). V was cut by 4 bases and J by 4 bases, with 9 bases left in between. The CDR3 totals 13 residues.

V and J are TRBV7-2 and TRBJ2-5, with 13 bases matching TRBD2. Germline V gene data show CDR1 as SGHTA and CDR2 as FQGNSA. The CDR3 spans 17 residues. The V gene end was trimmed by 5 bases and the J gene end by 5 bases; junction bases not matched to a gene: 11. The CDR3 reads CASSLQGLAGMWETQYF. The CDR3 DNA reads as TGTGCCAGCAGCCTACAGGGACTAGCGGGAATGTGGGAGACCCAGTACTTC.

The rearrangement links TRBV29-1 to TRBJ1-1; D call uncertain. The length of the CDR3 is 11 residues. The V gene's germline CDR1 is SQVTM and CDR2 ANQGSEA. V was shortened by 6 bases and J by 11 bases, with 16 bases between the two germline ends. CDR3 amino acids: CSVGSWGSAFF. The CDR3 coding sequence is TGCAGCGTAGGTAGCTGGGGTAGCGCTTTCTTT.

The rearrangement uses TRBV21-1 and TRBJ2-7. TRBV21-1 represents a pseudogene. CDR3 length: 17 amino acids. This chain's CDR3 is CASSKALADRSSYEQYF. CDR3 coding DNA: TGTGCCAGCAGCAAAGCTCTCGCGGACAGAAGCTCCTACGAGCAGTACTTC.

This clonotype turned up a few times. The rearrangement uses TRBV25-1 and TRBJ2-1; no clear D gene. The CDR3 extends over 13 amino acids. Per germline, CDR1 MGHDK and CDR2 SYGVNS. Trimming left V 2 bases short and J 6 bases short, with 8 bases between. The chain's CDR3 is CASSELGLNEQFF. CDR3 nucleotides: TGTGCCAGCAGTGAACTAGGGCTCAATGAGCAGTTCTTC.

This chain links TRBV7-2 with TRBJ2-1, with no clear D. The J call is uncertain, as TRBJ2-7 better fits the DNA end. CDR3 length equals 13 residues. Germline V gene data show CDR1 as SGHTA and CDR2 as FQGNSA. In nucleotides, the CDR3 is TGTGCCAGCAGCTTAGTAAAGTACAATGAGCAGTACTTC. This encodes CASSLVKYNEQYF.

This CDR3 reads CSARDPRQSSYNEQFF. For the CDR3, the DNA is TGCAGTGCTAGAGATCCTAGACAAAGCTCCTACAATGAGCAGTTCTTC. The rearrangement links TRBV20-1 to TRBJ2-1; no clear D gene. V was shortened by 0 bases and J by 0 bases, with 12 bases between the two germline ends. The CDR3 sequence is 16 residues long. Germline V gene sequence: CDR1 DFQATT, CDR2 SNEGSKA (reference sequence).

The CDR3 bases are TGCAGTGCTAGAGTGGAGGGCACCTATAATTCACCCCTCCACTTT. Its protein product is CSARVEGTYNSPLHF. V usage is TRBV20-1 and J usage is TRBJ1-6; unclear D gene. Germline V gene sequence: CDR1 DFQATT, CDR2 SNEGSKA (reference sequence). Trimming took off 1 base at V and 2 bases at J, with 9 bases between the two ends. The CDR3 is 15 residues long.

The V and J genes are TRBV11-1 and TRBJ2-3; 9 positions match TRBD1. CDR3 length: 16 residues. V gave up 5 bases and J gave up 4 bases; unmatched junction bases: 10. Germline V gives CDR1 SGHAT, CDR2 FQDESV (reference sequence). Here the CDR3 DNA reads TGTGCCAGCAGCGAGACCGGGACAGGGTACGCAGATACGCAGTATTTT. Protein sequence: CASSETGTGYADTQYF. Drawing the rest from reference TRBV11-1 and TRBJ2-3, the complete variable domain is EAEVAQSPRYKITEKSQAVAFWCDPISGHATLYWYRQILGQGPELLVQFQDESVVDDSQLPKDRFSAERLKGVDSTLKIQPAELGDSAMYLCASSETGTGYADTQYFGPGTRLTVL.

This clonotype has only a few counts. This sequence joins TRBV25-1 and TRBJ2-5; possibly TRBD2 for D (5 bases). The germline V and J ends were trimmed by 6 bases and 8 bases, with 16 bases remaining between them. There are 13 residues in the CDR3. The germline V gene encodes CDR1 MGHDK and CDR2 SYGVNS. The CDR3 loop reads CASSFPGSDTQYF. In nucleotides, the CDR3 is TGTGCCAGCAGCTTCCCGGGGTCAGACACCCAGTACTTC.

This chain joins TRBV28 and TRBJ2-3; TRBD2 aligns across 12 bases. Trimming at V came to 4 bases and at J to 10 bases, leaving 6 bases not matched to a gene. CDR3 length: 14 residues. Per the germline V gene, CDR1 is MDHEN and CDR2 is SYDVKM. The CDR3 DNA reads as TGTGCCAGCAGTTCGACTAGCGGGAGAAGAGCGCAGTATTTT. Protein product: CASSSTSGRRAQYF.

The V call is TRBV18, the J call TRBJ2-7; 7 nucleotides match TRBD1. Per germline, CDR1 KGHSH and CDR2 LQKENI. The CDR3 contains 15 residues. Losses at the gene ends were 3 bases for V and 2 bases for J; bases not matched to a gene: 7. CDR3 nucleotides: TGTGCCAGCTCACCGAGGGACAGTAGTCCCTACGAGCAGTACTTC. This codes for CASSPRDSSPYEQYF.

The chain couples TRBV6-5 to TRBJ2-3; TRBD1 is a possible D gene (5 bases). Germline V gene sequence: CDR1 MNHEY, CDR2 SVGAGI. Trimming cost V 4 bases and J 2 bases, with 16 bases left between them. This CDR3 is built from 16 residues. CDR3: CASSSSWGRNTDTQYF. As DNA, the CDR3 is TGTGCCAGCAGTTCCTCATGGGGCCGTAACACAGATACGCAGTATTTT.

The V call is TRBV27, the J call TRBJ2-7; D unclear. The J call may be wrong; the DNA end is better matched by TRBJ2-5. The CDR3 runs to 12 residues. Germline-derived CDR1 and CDR2 are MNHEY and SMNVEV (reference sequence). The CDR3 DNA is TGTGCCAGCAGTTTTCCCTTGGGGACCCAGTACTTC. Amino acids: CASSFPLGTQYF.

In its sample, this clonotype was seen a few times. This chain uses TRBV5-1 with TRBJ2-3; no definite D call. Trimming pared 0 bases from V and 6 bases from J, leaving 11 bases between. The CDR3 consists of 14 residues. Germline assignment: CDR1 SGHRS and CDR2 YFSETQ. This CDR3 is CASSLAPHGDTQYF. The CDR3 nucleotides read TGCGCCAGCAGCTTGGCTCCTCATGGGGATACGCAGTATTTT.

The chain has TRBV29-1 and TRBJ2-3; tentative D call: TRBD1 (5 bases). The CDR3 length is 13 residues. V gave up 2 bases and J gave up 8 bases, with 14 bases separating them. CDR1 is SQVTM, CDR2 ANQGSEA, per germline. The CDR3 sequence is CSVESSQGGTQYF. CDR3 nucleotides: TGCAGCGTTGAAAGTTCGCAGGGTGGTACGCAGTATTTT.

The rearrangement links TRBV15 to TRBJ2-3; TRBD2 is a possible D gene (6 bases). Germline assignment: CDR1 LNHNV and CDR2 YYDKDF (reference sequence). The CDR3 length is 14 residues. Deletions cut 8 bases from V and 6 bases from J, with 18 bases between. This CDR3 is CATGSGPAGDTQYF. The CDR3 DNA reads TGTGCCACCGGCTCGGGACCCGCGGGGGATACGCAGTATTTT.

This chain uses TRBV29-1 with TRBJ1-1; D is unclear. This CDR3 comprises 14 residues. The V end was cut by 3 bases, the J end by 1 base, with 12 bases between. CDR1 and CDR2 (germline): SQVTM, ANQGSEA. CDR3 region: CSVDPSGANTEAFF. CDR3 DNA: TGCAGCGTTGACCCTTCTGGAGCGAACACTGAAGCTTTCTTT.